This T cell receptor (beta chain) was sequenced during a study of blood T cell repertoires in COVID-19. Authors' processing steps: Researchers report that nucleated cell counts were estimated from reference gene primer amplification. Assay: immunoSEQ multiplex PCR; the TCRdb copy retains only in-frame clones and omits some. From that table come the V and J calls and clone size; the DNA was used to work out D and trimming. The sample lists approximately 250,000 clones; approximately 83% were seen once. This CDR3 has 14 amino acids. CDR1 is SGDLS and CDR2 is YYNGEE in the germline V gene. The V end lost 0 bases, the J end lost 5 bases, and 11 bases lay between the germline ends. This clone appeared a few times.

The rearrangement links TRBV9 to TRBJ1-2; D is unclear. This TCR derives from a human donor in a cohort sampled during active COVID-19. Input material: peripheral blood. CDR3 region: CASSVAVGPYGYTF. For the CDR3, the DNA is TGTGCCAGCAGCGTAGCTGTGGGCCCTTATGGCTACACCTTC.